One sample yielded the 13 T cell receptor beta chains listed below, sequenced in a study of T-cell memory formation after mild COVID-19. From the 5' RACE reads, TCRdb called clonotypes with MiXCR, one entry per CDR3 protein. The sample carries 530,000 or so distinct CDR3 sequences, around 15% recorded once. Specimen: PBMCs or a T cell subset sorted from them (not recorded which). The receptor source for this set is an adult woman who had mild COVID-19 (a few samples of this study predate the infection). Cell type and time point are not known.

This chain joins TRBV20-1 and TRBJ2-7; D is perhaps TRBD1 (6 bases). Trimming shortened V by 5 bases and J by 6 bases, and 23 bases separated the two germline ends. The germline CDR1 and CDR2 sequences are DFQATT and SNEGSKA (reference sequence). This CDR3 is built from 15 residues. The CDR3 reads CSAGGVGFLAFEQYF. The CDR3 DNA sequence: TGCAGTGCTGGGGGCGTGGGGTTTTTGGCCTTCGAGCAGTACTTC.

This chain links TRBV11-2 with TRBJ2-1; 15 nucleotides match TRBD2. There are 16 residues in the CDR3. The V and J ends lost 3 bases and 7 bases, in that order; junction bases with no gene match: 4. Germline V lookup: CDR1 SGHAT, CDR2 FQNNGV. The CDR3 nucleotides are TGTGCCAGCAGCTTTGTCGGACTAGCGGGAGGGAATGAGCAGTTCTTC. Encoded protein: CASSFVGLAGGNEQFF.

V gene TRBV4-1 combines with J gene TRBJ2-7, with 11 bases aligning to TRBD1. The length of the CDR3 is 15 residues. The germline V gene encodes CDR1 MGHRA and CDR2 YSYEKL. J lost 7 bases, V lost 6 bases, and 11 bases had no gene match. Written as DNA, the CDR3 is TGCGCCAGCAGACTCAATGGACAGGGGGCTGAGGAGCAGTACTTC. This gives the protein CASRLNGQGAEEQYF.

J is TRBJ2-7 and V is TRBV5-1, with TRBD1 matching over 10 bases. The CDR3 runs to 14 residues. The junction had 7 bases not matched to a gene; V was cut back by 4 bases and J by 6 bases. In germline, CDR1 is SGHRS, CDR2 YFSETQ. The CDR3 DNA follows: TGCGCCAGCAGCCTCTCGACAGGGGGCACCGAGCAGTACTTC. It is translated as CASSLSTGGTEQYF.

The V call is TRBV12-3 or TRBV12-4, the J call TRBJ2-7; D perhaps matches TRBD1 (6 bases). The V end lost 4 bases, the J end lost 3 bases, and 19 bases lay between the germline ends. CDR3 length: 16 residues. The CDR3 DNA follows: TGTGCCAGCAGTTCACTGGGGCAGGGGCAATTCTACGAGCAGTACTTC. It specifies CASSSLGQGQFYEQYF.

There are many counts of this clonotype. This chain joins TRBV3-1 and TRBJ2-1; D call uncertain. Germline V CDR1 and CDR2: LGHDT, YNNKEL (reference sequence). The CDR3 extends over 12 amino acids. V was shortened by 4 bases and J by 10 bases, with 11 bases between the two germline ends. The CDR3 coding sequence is TGTGCCAGCAGCCCTCCCCGTGGGGAGCAGTTCTTC. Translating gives CASSPPRGEQFF.

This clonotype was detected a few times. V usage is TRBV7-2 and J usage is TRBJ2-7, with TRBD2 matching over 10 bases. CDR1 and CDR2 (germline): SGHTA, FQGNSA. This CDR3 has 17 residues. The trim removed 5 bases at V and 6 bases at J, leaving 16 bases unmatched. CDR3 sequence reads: CASSGPSGGAPRVEQYF. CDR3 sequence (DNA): TGTGCCAGCAGCGGCCCTAGCGGGGGCGCACCTCGGGTCGAGCAGTACTTC. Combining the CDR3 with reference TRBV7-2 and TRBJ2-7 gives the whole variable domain GAGVSQSPSNKVTEKGKDVELRCDPISGHTALYWYRQSLGQGLEFLIYFQGNSAPDKSGLPSDRFSAERTGGSVSTLTIQRTQQEDSAVYLCASSGPSGGAPRVEQYFGPGTRLTVT.

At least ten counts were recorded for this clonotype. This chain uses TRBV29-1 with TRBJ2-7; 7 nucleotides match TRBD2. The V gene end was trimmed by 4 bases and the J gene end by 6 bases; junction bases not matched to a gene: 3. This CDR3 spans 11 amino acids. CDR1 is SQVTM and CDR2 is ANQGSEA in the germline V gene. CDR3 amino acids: CSVGGLSEQYF. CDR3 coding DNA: TGCAGCGTTGGGGGACTATCCGAGCAGTACTTC.

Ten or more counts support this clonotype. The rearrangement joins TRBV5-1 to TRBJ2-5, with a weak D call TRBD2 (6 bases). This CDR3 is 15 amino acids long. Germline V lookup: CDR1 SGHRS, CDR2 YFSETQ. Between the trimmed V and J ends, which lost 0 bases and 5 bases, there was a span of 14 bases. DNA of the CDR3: TGCGCCAGCAGCTTGGCCCTGGGGGGACGGGAGACCCAGTACTTC. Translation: CASSLALGGRETQYF.

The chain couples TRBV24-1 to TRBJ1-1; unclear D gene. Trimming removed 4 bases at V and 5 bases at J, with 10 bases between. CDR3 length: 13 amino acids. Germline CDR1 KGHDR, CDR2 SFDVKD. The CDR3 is CATSEARDTEAFF. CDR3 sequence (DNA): TGTGCCACCAGTGAGGCCAGAGATACTGAAGCTTTCTTT.

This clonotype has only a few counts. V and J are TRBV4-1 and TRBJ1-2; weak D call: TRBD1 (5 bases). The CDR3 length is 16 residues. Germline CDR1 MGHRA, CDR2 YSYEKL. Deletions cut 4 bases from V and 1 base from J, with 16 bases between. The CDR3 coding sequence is TGCGCCAGCAGCCCGGCCGGAGGGGTGGATAACTATGGCTACACCTTC. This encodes CASSPAGGVDNYGYTF.

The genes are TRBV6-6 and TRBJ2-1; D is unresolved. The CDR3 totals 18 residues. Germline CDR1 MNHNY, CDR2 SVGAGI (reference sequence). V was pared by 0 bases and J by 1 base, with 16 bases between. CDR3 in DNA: TGTGCCAGCAGTTACTCGGCCCCGGTTACGCCTTCCTACAATGAGCAGTTCTTC. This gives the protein CASSYSAPVTPSYNEQFF.

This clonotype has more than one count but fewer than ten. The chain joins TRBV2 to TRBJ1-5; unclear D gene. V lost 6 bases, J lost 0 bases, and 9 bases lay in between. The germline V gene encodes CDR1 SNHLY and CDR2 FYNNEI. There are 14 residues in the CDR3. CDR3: CASRAGYSNQPQHF. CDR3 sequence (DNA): TGTGCCAGCAGGGCCGGATATAGCAATCAGCCCCAGCATTTT.